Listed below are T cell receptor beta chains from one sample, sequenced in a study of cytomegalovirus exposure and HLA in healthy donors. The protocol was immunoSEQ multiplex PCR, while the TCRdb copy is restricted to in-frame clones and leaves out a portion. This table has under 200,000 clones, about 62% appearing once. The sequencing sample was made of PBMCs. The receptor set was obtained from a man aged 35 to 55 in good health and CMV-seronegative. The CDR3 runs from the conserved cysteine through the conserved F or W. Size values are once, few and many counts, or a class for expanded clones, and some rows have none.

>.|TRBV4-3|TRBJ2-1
CASSRRLAGGYEQFF
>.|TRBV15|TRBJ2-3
CATRVDRIIHTQYF
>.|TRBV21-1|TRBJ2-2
CASSKRGDTGELFF
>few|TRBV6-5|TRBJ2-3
CASSLRDTQYF
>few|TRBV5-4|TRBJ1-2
CASSLLGLNYGYTF
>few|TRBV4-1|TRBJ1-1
CASSQAGGGEAFF
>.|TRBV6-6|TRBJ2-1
CASSYPVAGQSNEQFF
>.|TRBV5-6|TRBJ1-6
CASSPRRTENNSPLHF
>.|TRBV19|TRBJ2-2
CASTTLAGGPGELFF
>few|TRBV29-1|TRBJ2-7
CSVGTNRDSYEQYF
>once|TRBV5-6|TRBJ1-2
CASSSPRREANYGYTF
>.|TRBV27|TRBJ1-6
CASSPRVGGYNSPLHF
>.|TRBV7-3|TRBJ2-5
CASSLTLQGTQYF
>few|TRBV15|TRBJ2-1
CATSRDVSGGSSYNEQFF
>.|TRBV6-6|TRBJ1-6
CASSYQQGSGNSPLHF
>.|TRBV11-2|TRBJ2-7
CASSEQRSGRDYEQYF
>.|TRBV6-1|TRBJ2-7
CASREDRFPYEQYF
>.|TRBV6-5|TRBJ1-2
CASSQGNGYTF
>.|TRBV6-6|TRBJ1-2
CASSKRTGANYGYTF
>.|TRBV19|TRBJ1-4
CASSMSGTLAEKLFF
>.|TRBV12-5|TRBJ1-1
CASGLTGGENTEAFF
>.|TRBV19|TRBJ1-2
CASSMDRETRYTF
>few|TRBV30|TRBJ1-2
CAWSLSNLGVGQRYGYTF
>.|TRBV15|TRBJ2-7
CATRLLAGDSYEQYF
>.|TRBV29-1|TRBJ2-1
CSGSIREDEQFF
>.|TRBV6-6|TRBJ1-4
CASSSPGNEKLFF
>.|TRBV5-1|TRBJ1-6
CASSSSSGSPLHF
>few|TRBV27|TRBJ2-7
CASSSTGLAGGPSSYEQYF
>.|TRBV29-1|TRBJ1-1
CSVVRGANTEAFF
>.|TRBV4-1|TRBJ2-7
CASSQEVSGGAYEQYF
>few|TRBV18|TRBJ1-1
CASSPPERKYTEAFF
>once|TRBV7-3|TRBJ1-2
CASSVTANYGYTF
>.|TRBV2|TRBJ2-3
CASRKGIQRGTDTQYF
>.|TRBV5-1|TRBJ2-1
CASSSMGGHLVGNHNEQFF
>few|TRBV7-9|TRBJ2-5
CASSKGQLKETQYF
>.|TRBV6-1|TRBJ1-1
CASTRFGDGTEAFF
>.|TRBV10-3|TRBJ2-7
CATSDGDRQYF
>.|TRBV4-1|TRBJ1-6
CASSQHTGSGNSPLHF
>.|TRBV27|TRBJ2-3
CASSFRVADTQYF
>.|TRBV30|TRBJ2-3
CARSTSDTQYF
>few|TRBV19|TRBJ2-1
CASSIGTEGPPLPSEQFF
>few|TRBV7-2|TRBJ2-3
CASSLDRDTQYF
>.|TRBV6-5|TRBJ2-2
CASSYIGQGFTGELFF
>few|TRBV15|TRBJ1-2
CATSRESAGKANYGYTF
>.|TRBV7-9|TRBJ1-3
CASSLRENTIYF
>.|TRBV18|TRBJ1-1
CASSPFSTGEDTEAFF